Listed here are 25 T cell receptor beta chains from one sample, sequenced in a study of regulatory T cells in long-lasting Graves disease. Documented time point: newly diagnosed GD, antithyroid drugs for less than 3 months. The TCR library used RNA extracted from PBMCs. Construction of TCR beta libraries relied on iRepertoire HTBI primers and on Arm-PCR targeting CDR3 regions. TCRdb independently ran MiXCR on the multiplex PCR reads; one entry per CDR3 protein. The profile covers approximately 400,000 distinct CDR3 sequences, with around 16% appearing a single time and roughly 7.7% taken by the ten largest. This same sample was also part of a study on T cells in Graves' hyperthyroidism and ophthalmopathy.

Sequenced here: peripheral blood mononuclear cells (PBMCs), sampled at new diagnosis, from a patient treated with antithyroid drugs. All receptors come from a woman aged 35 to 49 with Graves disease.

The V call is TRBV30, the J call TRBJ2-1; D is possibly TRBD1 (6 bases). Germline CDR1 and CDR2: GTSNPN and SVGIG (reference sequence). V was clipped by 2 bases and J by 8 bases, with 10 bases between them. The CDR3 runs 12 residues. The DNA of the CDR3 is TGTGCCTGGAGTCTACAGGGTTATGAGCAGTTCTTC. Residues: CAWSLQGYEQFF. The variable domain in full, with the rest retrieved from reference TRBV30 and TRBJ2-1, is SQTIHQWPATLVQPVGSPLSLECTVEGTSNPNLYWYRQAAGRGLQLLFYSVGIGQISSEVPQNLSASRPQDRQFILSSKKLLLSDSGFYLCAWSLQGYEQFFGPGTRLTVL.

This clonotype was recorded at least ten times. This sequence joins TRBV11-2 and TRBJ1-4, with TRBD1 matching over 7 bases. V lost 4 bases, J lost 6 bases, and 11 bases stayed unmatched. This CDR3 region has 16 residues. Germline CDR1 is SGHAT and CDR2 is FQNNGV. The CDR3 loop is CASSSYTGVGDEKLFF. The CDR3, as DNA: TGTGCCAGCAGCTCCTATACAGGGGTGGGCGATGAAAAACTGTTTTTT.

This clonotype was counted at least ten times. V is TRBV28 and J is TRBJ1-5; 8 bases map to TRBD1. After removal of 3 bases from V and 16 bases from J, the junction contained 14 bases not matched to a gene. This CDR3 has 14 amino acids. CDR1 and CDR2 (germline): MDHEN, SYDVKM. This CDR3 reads CASSLPPQGARPHF. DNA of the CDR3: TGTGCCAGCAGTTTGCCCCCCCAGGGGGCGCGACCCCATTTT. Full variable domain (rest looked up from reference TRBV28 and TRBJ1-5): DVKVTQSSRYLVKRTGEKVFLECVQDMDHENMFWYRQDPGLGLRLIYFSYDVKMKEKGDIPEGYSVSREKKERFSLILESASTNQTSMYLCASSLPPQGARPHFGDGTRLSIL.

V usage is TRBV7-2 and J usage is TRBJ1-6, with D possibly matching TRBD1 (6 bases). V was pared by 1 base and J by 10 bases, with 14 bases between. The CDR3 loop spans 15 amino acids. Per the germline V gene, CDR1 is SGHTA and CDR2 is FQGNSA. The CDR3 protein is CASSLVSQGKSPLHF. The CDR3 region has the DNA TGTGCCAGCAGCTTAGTTTCGCAGGGGAAGTCACCCCTCCACTTT.

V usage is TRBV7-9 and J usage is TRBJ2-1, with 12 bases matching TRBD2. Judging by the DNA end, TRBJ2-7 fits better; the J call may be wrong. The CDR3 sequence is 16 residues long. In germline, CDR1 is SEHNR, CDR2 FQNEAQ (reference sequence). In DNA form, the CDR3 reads TGTGCCAGCAGTCAACTAGCGGGAGGTCGCATCTACGAGCAGTACTTC. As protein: CASSQLAGGRIYEQYF.

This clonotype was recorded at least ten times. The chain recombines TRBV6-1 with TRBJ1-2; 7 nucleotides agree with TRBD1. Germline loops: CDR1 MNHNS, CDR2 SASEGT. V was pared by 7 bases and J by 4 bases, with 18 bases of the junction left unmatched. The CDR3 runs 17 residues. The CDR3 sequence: CASTKWETGWSSYGYTF. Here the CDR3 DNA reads TGTGCCAGCACTAAATGGGAGACAGGGTGGTCTAGCTATGGCTACACCTTC.

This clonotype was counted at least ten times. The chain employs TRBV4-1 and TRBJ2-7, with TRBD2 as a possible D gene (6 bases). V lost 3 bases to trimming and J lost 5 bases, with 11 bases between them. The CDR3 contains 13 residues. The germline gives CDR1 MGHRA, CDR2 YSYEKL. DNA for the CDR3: TGCGCCAGCAGCCATGAGCGGGCTGACGAGCAGTACTTC. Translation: CASSHERADEQYF.

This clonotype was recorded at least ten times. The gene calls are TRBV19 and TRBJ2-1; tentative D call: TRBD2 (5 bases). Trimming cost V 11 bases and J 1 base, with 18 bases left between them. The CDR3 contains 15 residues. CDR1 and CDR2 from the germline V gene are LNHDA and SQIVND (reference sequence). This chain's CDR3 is CASSPLLTSYNEQFF. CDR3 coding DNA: TGTGCCTCTAGCCCCCTATTAACTTCCTACAATGAGCAGTTCTTC. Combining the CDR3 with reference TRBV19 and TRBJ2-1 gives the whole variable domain DGGITQSPKYLFRKEGQNVTLSCEQNLNHDAMYWYRQDPGQGLRLIYYSQIVNDFQKGDIAEGYSVSREKKESFPLTVTSAQKNPTAFYLCASSPLLTSYNEQFFGPGTRLTVL.

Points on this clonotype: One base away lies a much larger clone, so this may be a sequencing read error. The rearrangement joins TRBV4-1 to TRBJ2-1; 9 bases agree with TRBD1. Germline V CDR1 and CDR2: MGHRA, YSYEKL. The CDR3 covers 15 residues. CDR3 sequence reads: CASSFGTGFYNEQFF. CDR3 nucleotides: TGTGCCAGCAGTTTCGGGACAGGGTTCTACAATGAGCAGTTCTTC.

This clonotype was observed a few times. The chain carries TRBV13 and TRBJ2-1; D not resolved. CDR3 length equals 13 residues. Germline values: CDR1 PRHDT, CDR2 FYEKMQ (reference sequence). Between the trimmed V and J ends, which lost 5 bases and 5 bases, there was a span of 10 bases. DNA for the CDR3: TGTGCCAGCAGCCCGTCCCCAAACAATGAGCAGTTCTTC. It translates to CASSPSPNNEQFF. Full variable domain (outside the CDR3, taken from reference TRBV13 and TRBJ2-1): AAGVIQSPRHLIKEKRETATLKCYPIPRHDTVYWYQQGPGQDPQFLISFYEKMQSDKGSIPDRFSAQQFSDYHSELNMSSLELGDSALYFCASSPSPNNEQFFGPGTRLTVL.

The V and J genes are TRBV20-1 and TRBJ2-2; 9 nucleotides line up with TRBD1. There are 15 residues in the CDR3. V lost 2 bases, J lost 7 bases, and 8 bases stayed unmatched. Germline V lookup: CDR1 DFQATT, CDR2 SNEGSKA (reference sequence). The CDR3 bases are TGCAGTGCTAGAATGACAGGGGGAAGAGTCGGGGAGCTGTTTTTT. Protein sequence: CSARMTGGRVGELFF.

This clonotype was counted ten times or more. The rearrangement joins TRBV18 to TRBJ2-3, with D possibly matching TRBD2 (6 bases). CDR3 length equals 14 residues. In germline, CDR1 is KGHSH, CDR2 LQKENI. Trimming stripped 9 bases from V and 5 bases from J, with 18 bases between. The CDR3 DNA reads TGTGCCAGTCTCACGGGGGAGGCGAAAGATACGCAGTATTTT. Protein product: CASLTGEAKDTQYF.

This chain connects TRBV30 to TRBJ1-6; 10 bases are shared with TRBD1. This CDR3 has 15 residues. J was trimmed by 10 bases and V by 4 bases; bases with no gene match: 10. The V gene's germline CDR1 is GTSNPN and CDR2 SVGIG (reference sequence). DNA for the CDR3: TGTGCCTGGACGCCCCCGTGGGACAGGGGATCACCCCTCCACTTT. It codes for CAWTPPWDRGSPLHF.

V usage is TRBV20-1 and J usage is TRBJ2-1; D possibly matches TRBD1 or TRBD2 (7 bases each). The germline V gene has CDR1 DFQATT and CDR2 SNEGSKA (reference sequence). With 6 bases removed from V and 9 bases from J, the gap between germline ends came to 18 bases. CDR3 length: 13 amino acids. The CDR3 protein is CSAPGGGLGEQFF. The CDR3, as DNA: TGCAGTGCCCCAGGGGGGGGGCTGGGTGAGCAGTTCTTC.

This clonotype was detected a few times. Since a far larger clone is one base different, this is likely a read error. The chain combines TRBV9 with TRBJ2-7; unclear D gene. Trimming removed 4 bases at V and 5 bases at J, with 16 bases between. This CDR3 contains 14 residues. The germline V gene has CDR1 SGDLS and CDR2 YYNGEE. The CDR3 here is CASSQGGLAHEQYF. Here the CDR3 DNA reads TGTGCCAGCAGCCAAGGTGGTTTAGCCCACGAGCAGTACTTC.

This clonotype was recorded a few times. CDR3 residues: CAWTRQGNTGELFF. The CDR3 nucleotides are TGTGCCTGGACAAGACAGGGGAACACCGGGGAGCTGTTTTTT. This chain connects TRBV30 to TRBJ2-2, with 7 bases fitting TRBD1. V lost 4 bases and J lost 1; bases outside the gene matches: 3. This CDR3 spans 14 amino acids. Per the germline V gene, CDR1 is GTSNPN and CDR2 is SVGIG (reference sequence).

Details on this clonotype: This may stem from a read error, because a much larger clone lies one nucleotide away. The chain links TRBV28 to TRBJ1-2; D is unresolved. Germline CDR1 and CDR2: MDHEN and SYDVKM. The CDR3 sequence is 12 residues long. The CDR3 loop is CAGSFGRDGYTF. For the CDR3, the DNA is TGTGCCGGCAGTTTTGGCAGAGATGGCTACACCTTC.

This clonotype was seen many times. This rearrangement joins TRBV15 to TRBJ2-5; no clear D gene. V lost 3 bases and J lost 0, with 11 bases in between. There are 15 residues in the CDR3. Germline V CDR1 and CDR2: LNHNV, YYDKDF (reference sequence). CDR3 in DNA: TGTGCCACCAGCAGTCAACAACCGTACCAAGAGACCCAGTACTTC. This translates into CATSSQQPYQETQYF.

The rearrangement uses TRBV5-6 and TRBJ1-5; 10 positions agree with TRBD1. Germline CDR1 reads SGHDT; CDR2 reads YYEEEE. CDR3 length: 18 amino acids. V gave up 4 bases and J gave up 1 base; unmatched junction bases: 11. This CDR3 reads CASSLGQGEWVSNQPQHF. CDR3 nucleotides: TGTGCCAGCAGCCTTGGACAGGGGGAATGGGTAAGCAATCAGCCCCAGCATTTT.

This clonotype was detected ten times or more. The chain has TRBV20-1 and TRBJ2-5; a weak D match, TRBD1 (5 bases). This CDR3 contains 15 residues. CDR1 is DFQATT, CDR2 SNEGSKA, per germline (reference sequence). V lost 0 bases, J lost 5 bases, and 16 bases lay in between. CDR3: CSARDTQGSLETQYF. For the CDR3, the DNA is TGCAGTGCTAGAGATACCCAGGGCAGTTTGGAGACCCAGTACTTC.

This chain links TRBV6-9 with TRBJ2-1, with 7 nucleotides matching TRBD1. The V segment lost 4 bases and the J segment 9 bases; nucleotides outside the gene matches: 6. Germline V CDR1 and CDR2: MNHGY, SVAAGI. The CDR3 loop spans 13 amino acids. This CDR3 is CASSSDRVSEQFF. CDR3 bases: TGTGCCAGCAGTTCCGACAGGGTGAGTGAGCAGTTCTTC.

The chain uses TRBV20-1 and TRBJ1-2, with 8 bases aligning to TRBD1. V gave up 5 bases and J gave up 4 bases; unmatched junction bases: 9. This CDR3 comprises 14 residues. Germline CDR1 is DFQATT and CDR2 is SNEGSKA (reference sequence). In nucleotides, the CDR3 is TGCAGTGCTGATTCACAGGGGGGAGGCTATGGCTACACCTTC. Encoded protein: CSADSQGGGYGYTF.

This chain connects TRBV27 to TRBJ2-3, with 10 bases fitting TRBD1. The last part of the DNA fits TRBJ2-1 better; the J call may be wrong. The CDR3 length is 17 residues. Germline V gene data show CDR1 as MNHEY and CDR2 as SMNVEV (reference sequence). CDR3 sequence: CASSFRAGTGAHDEQFF. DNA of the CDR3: TGTGCCAGCAGTTTTCGGGCCGGGACAGGGGCGCACGATGAGCAGTTCTTC.

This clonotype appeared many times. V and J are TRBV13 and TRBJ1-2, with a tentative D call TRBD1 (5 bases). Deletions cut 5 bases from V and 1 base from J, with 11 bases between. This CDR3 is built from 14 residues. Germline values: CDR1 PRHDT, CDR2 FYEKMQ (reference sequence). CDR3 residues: CASSSRDSNYGYTF. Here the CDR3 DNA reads TGTGCCAGCAGCAGTCGTGACAGTAACTATGGCTACACCTTC.

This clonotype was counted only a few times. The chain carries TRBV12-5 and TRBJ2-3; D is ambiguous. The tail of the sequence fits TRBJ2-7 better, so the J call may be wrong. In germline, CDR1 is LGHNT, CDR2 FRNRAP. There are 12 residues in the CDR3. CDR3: CASGPTSYEQYF. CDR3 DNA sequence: TGTGCTAGTGGCCCCACATCGTACGAGCAGTACTTC.